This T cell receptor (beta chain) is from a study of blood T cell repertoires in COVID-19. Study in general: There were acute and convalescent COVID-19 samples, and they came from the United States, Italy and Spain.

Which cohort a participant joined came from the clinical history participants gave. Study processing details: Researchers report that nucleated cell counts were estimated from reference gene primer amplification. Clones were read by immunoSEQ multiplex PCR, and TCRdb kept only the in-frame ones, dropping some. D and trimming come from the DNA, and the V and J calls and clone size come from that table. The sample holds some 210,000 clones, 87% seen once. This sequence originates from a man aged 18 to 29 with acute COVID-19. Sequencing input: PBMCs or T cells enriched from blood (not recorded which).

DNA of the CDR3: TGTGCCAGCAGCCCAGATCACTATGGCTACACCTTC. Translation: CASSPDHYGYTF. The chain is built from TRBV9 and TRBJ1-2; D is ambiguous. This CDR3 comprises 12 residues. Looked up from germline, CDR1 is SGDLS and CDR2 is YYNGEE. Trimming took 4 bases from V and 3 from J, leaving 7 bases between them. The complete variable domain, with remaining parts taken from reference TRBV9 and TRBJ1-2, reads DSGVTQTPKHLITATGQRVTLRCSPRSGDLSVYWYQQSLDQGLQFLIQYYNGEERAKGNILERFSAQQFPDLHSELNLSSLELGDSALYFCASSPDHYGYTFGSGTRLTVV.